This is a list of T cell receptor beta chains from one sample in a study of blood T cell repertoires in COVID-19. Method: immunoSEQ multiplex PCR; TCRdb's copy keeps in-frame clones and lacks some. The sample includes under 450,000 clones, around 84% seen only once; the top ten take 1.1%. The sequenced material came from peripheral blood. The source is a human donor with acute or convalescent COVID-19. The donor label of this sample is uncertain. The CDR3 runs from the conserved cysteine through the conserved F or W.

v_call: TRBV11-2; j_call: TRBJ1-1; cdr3_aa: CASSLVSVEAFF
v_call: TRBV28; j_call: TRBJ1-5; cdr3_aa: CASSRTRGRSQHF
v_call: TRBV6-5; j_call: TRBJ1-5; cdr3_aa: CASTSDSHQPQHF
v_call: TRBV28; j_call: TRBJ1-6; cdr3_aa: CATRGPVSYNSPLHF
v_call: TRBV5-1; j_call: TRBJ2-5; cdr3_aa: CASSSRGGETQYF
v_call: TRBV30; j_call: TRBJ1-4; cdr3_aa: CAWSIATGKLFF
v_call: TRBV6-5; j_call: TRBJ1-6; cdr3_aa: CASSPFRERGSPLHF
v_call: TRBV9; j_call: TRBJ2-7; cdr3_aa: CASSAQGNQQYF
v_call: TRBV6-5; j_call: TRBJ2-5; cdr3_aa: CASSTRQGEATQYF
v_call: TRBV4-1; j_call: TRBJ1-1; cdr3_aa: CASSRPQGSAFF
v_call: TRBV7-9; j_call: TRBJ1-3; cdr3_aa: CASSTGDSRNTIYF
v_call: TRBV4-2; j_call: TRBJ2-7; cdr3_aa: CASSQTSESYEQYF
v_call: TRBV6-5; j_call: TRBJ2-2; cdr3_aa: CASSYLGTGNPGELFF
v_call: TRBV5-1; j_call: TRBJ2-1; cdr3_aa: CASSPATGTSAVNEQFF
v_call: TRBV3-1/TRBV3-2; j_call: TRBJ2-1; cdr3_aa: CASSQEVSGRMNEQFF
v_call: TRBV29-1; j_call: TRBJ1-1; cdr3_aa: CSVRDSEAFF
v_call: TRBV7-2; j_call: TRBJ2-3; cdr3_aa: CASGGQVLNTQYF
v_call: TRBV15; j_call: TRBJ1-5; cdr3_aa: CATSQDVNQPQHF
v_call: TRBV27; j_call: TRBJ2-7; cdr3_aa: CASSLNREYEQYF
v_call: TRBV2; j_call: TRBJ2-5; cdr3_aa: CASRPQGLETQYF
v_call: TRBV27; j_call: TRBJ1-4; cdr3_aa: CASGQGVSNEKLFF
v_call: TRBV6-1; j_call: TRBJ1-5; cdr3_aa: CASSEARNQPQHF
v_call: TRBV4-2; j_call: TRBJ2-3; cdr3_aa: CASSSPPYERGVTDTQYF
v_call: TRBV12-3/TRBV12-4; j_call: TRBJ2-4; cdr3_aa: CASSLGGRDIQYF
v_call: TRBV28; j_call: TRBJ1-1; cdr3_aa: CASSFVEGAAFF
v_call: TRBV7-9; j_call: TRBJ1-2; cdr3_aa: CASSLSGGRTNYGYTF
v_call: TRBV3-1/TRBV3-2; j_call: TRBJ1-6; cdr3_aa: CASSQDLLPNSPLHF
v_call: TRBV11-2; j_call: TRBJ1-4; cdr3_aa: CASSLGGRPNEKLFF
v_call: TRBV6-6; j_call: TRBJ2-4; cdr3_aa: CASSYTDRGIQYF
v_call: TRBV18; j_call: TRBJ1-2; cdr3_aa: CASSPSGTGAYGYTF
v_call: TRBV2; j_call: TRBJ1-5; cdr3_aa: CASSLEGRNQPQHF
v_call: TRBV2; j_call: TRBJ2-1; cdr3_aa: CASSDWTSGTHSYNEQFF
v_call: TRBV6-5; j_call: TRBJ2-3; cdr3_aa: CASTPGRDTQYF
v_call: TRBV3-1/TRBV3-2; j_call: TRBJ1-5; cdr3_aa: CASSRGQALGGTQHF